The T cell receptor beta chain under discussion was sequenced for a study of patients and donors after allogeneic stem cell transplantation. The CDR3 sequence is 15 residues long. Germline V gene data show CDR1 as LGHNA and CDR2 as YSLEER. V was pared by 0 bases and J by 0 bases, with 9 bases between. One entry per CDR3 protein results from TCRdb running MiXCR on the RT-PCR reads. This sample has about 110,000 distinct CDR3 sequences, with approximately 35% found just once. The specimen sequenced was blood, either unsorted or a sorted T cell fraction (not recorded which). The source of this sequence is a human donor who was either an allogeneic HSCT recipient or a stem cell or donor lymphocyte infusion donor (not recorded which). It is not recorded whose cells these are; they may come from a transplant donor. This chain connects TRBV4-3 to TRBJ2-7; no clear D gene. CDR3: CASSQDPAYSYEQYF. In DNA, the CDR3 is TGCGCCAGCAGCCAAGATCCAGCGTACTCCTACGAGCAGTACTTC.